This TCR beta chain was sequenced for a study of T cell responses to AZD1222 COVID-19 vaccine. Study-level information: Analysis merged second doses at about 4 or about 12 weeks. Study outcomes and limitations: Nearly half of spike-specific TCRs reportedly go after variant regions that carry no mutations. Compared with day 0, the breadth and depth of the Spike-specific TCR repertoire rose significantly after two doses of AZD1222.

This CDR3 spans 15 amino acids. The V segment lost 2 bases and the J segment 1 base; nucleotides outside the gene matches: 3. Germline V gene sequence: CDR1 LGHDT, CDR2 YNNKEL (reference sequence). The repertoire was sequenced with immunoSEQ multiplex PCR; TCRdb's copy has only in-frame clones and lacks some. The data contain about 97,000 clones, around 89% of them singletons. Comment on this clone: Antigen: not known.

This receptor was identified in an adult in good health. The V call is TRBV3-1 (or the pseudogene TRBV3-2), the J call TRBJ2-5; 8 bases map to TRBD1. Material: peripheral blood, obtained on day 0 of AZD1222 vaccination. The CDR3, as DNA: TGTGCCAGCAGCCAACAGACAGGGGCCCAAGAGACCCAGTACTTC. This translates into CASSQQTGAQETQYF.